Sequencing of this T cell receptor beta chain was carried out in a study of cytotoxic CD8 clonotypes in ibrutinib-treated CLL. About this clone: The antigen remains undetermined.

Whole-study results and caveats: Public clonotypes proved infrequent, and on treatment they shrank or remained steady.

Produced via immunoSEQ multiplex PCR; TCRdb's table is partial and in-frame only. The sample has some 310,000 clones; about 77% are singletons. V lost 5 bases to trimming and J lost 2 bases; unmatched junction nucleotides: 6. CDR1 and CDR2 (germline): SNHLY, FYNNEI. The CDR3 loop spans 17 amino acids. The chain has TRBV2 and TRBJ2-6, with TRBD2 identical over 10 bases. The sequence was collected from a human donor with chronic lymphocytic leukemia. Specimen: PBMCs, collected before ibrutinib treatment. The CDR3 DNA reads TGTGCCAGCAGTCCGGGACTAGCGCGGCCTGGGGCCAACGTCCTGACTTTC. It specifies CASSPGLARPGANVLTF.